This T cell receptor beta chain was identified in a study of blood T cells in healthy people across ages. The germline CDR1 and CDR2 sequences are MNHNY and SVGAGI (reference sequence). The CDR3 is 17 amino acids. The V and J ends lost 2 bases and 8 bases, in that order; junction bases with no gene match: 15. This clonotype was found a few times. Its antigen is as yet unknown. Study-wide points: Age brought a roughly linear fall in TCR beta diversity measured per million T cells. As naive T cell percentage varied, TCR beta diversity correlated strongly with it. Whereas aged donors had fewer naive CD4+ cells, long-lived donors had more of them and higher diversity.

Using a J-beta primer mix together with a sample-barcoded 5' primer, a second PCR was run for about 6 to 12 cycles. CDR3-containing paired-end reads numbering at least 2.5 million came from each sample. TCRdb processed the 5' RACE reads anew with MiXCR; each CDR3 protein has one entry. The sample has about 1,400,000 distinct CDR3 sequences, around two fifths seen once. The sequence was collected from a woman aged 18-29 years in good health. The chain has TRBV6-6 and TRBJ2-1; 7 nucleotides match TRBD2. The sequenced sample consisted of blood. The CDR3 coding sequence is TGTGCCAGCAGTTACCGAAGCGGGAAGGGGACGGCAGATGAGCAGTTCTTC. Translation: CASSYRSGKGTADEQFF.